These T cell receptor beta chains were read from a single sample in a study of naive and memory T cell subsets. MiXCR, applied by TCRdb to the UMI-ligation and nested PCR reads, yields one record per CDR3 protein. This sample has some 110,000 distinct CDR3 sequences, with 13% to 15% found just once. The sample comprised naive CD8+ T cells from blood. The source is a human donor in good health. Both conserved end residues are part of each CDR3. A D gene is named only where the DNA matches it firmly. The size entry is marked missing in some rows and otherwise reads once, few, many or a size class.

clone_size,v_call,d_call,j_call,cdr3_aa,cdr3_nt
many,TRBV24-1,NA,TRBJ2-1,CATSDRGRYNEQFF,TGTGCCACCAGTGATCGTGGACGCTACAATGAGCAGTTCTTC
NA,TRBV25-1,TRBD2,TRBJ2-1,CASSEIAGGPQQFF,TGTGCCAGCAGTGAAATTGCGGGAGGGCCCCAACAGTTCTTC
many,TRBV6-5,TRBD2,TRBJ2-3,CASSYGTSGGDTQYF,TGTGCCAGCAGTTACGGGACTAGCGGAGGGGATACGCAGTATTTT
few,TRBV7-9,NA,TRBJ2-1,CASSGSGGGEQFF,TGTGCCAGCAGCGGTTCAGGGGGGGGCGAGCAGTTCTTC
many,TRBV27,TRBD1,TRBJ2-7,CASSFGQGSYEQYF,TGTGCCAGCAGTTTCGGACAGGGGTCCTACGAGCAGTACTTC
many,TRBV6-2/TRBV6-3,TRBD2,TRBJ2-1,CASSWLAGDPYNEQFF,TGTGCCAGCAGTTGGCTAGCGGGGGATCCCTACAATGAGCAGTTCTTC
NA,TRBV28,NA,TRBJ2-3,CASSFRPGDTQYF,TGTGCCAGCAGTTTTCGCCCAGGAGATACGCAGTATTTT
many,TRBV4-3,NA,TRBJ2-5,CASSQVLTAQETQYF,TGCGCCAGCAGCCAAGTCCTGACAGCACAAGAGACCCAGTACTTC
NA,TRBV14,NA,TRBJ2-7,CASSHVGTPTYEQYF,TGTGCCAGCAGCCACGTAGGGACACCGACCTACGAGCAGTACTTC
NA,TRBV2,NA,TRBJ2-6,CASSEGDFLGANVLTF,TGTGCCAGCAGTGAAGGGGACTTTTTGGGGGCCAACGTCCTGACTTTC
many,TRBV6-2/TRBV6-3,NA,TRBJ2-1,CASSWDNSYNEQFF,TGTGCCAGCAGTTGGGACAACTCCTACAATGAGCAGTTCTTC
many,TRBV7-6,NA,TRBJ2-3,CASSSRGSSTDTQYF,TGTGCCAGCAGCTCCCGTGGGAGTAGCACAGATACGCAGTATTTT
NA,TRBV5-4,TRBD1,TRBJ2-1,CASSWGQGDNEQFF,TGTGCCAGCAGCTGGGGACAGGGCGACAATGAGCAGTTCTTC
NA,TRBV12-3/TRBV12-4,NA,TRBJ1-1,CASSSRETNTEAFF,TGTGCCAGCAGTTCGAGGGAGACGAACACTGAAGCTTTCTTT
NA,TRBV27,TRBD2,TRBJ2-1,CASSLYTGTSGASSYNEQFF,TGTGCCAGCAGTCTTTATACCGGGACTAGCGGGGCAAGCTCCTACAATGAGCAGTTCTTC
NA,TRBV12-3/TRBV12-4,NA,TRBJ2-1,CASSFDGDHPSSYNEQFF,TGTGCCAGCAGTTTTGACGGTGATCACCCATCCTCCTACAATGAGCAGTTCTTC
many,TRBV29-1,TRBD1,TRBJ2-2,CSVEVMDRPGSGELFF,TGCAGCGTTGAAGTTATGGACAGGCCTGGATCTGGGGAGCTGTTTTTT
NA,TRBV7-2,NA,TRBJ1-1,CASSPWGMMNTEAFF,TGTGCCAGCAGCCCATGGGGGATGATGAACACTGAAGCTTTCTTT
few,TRBV6-1,TRBD2,TRBJ2-2,CASKPSGLAYGGELFF,TGTGCCAGCAAACCCTCGGGACTAGCGTACGGCGGGGAGCTGTTTTTT
NA,TRBV3-1,NA,TRBJ2-7,CASSQDRGTDEQYF,TGTGCCAGCAGCCAAGATAGGGGGACGGACGAGCAGTACTTC
NA,TRBV4-3,TRBD2,TRBJ2-1,CASSEERGVYNEQFF,TGCGCCAGCAGCGAAGAGCGGGGGGTCTACAATGAGCAGTTCTTC
many,TRBV5-4,NA,TRBJ2-6,CASMGTGANVLTF,TGTGCCAGCATGGGGACTGGGGCCAACGTCCTGACTTTC
NA,TRBV27,TRBD2,TRBJ2-5,CASSHEAGGMETQYF,TGTGCCAGCAGTCACGAAGCGGGAGGGATGGAGACCCAGTACTTC
many,TRBV29-1,TRBD1,TRBJ2-7,CSATNFGTAFEQYF,TGCAGCGCCACCAATTTCGGGACAGCTTTCGAGCAGTACTTC
many,TRBV9,NA,TRBJ2-3,CASSAGGRSTDTQYF,TGTGCCAGCAGCGCCGGGGGGCGAAGCACAGATACGCAGTATTTT